The present TCR beta chain was sequenced within a study of graft-versus-host responses after intestinal transplantation. Study overall: Recipients had transplants, and these were multivisceral, liver-intestinal, or isolated intestinal. Every recipient underwent anti-thymocyte globulin induction, then tacrolimus and steroids for three to four years.

Findings and limits, study-wide: In recipient marrow, GvH clones were found, and some appeared first in ileum or blood. An association linked early post-transplant HvG declines with peak circulating GvH clone levels.

Assay used: immunoSEQ multiplex PCR; TCRdb lists only in-frame clones, some missing. This sample has about 100,000 clones, with more than 80% found just once. This clone was detected once. Its cognate antigen is unknown. Sequenced material: PBMCs, taken roughly 450 days after intestinal transplant. The receptor was derived from a human patient who received an intestinal transplant, so some T cells may come from the graft donor.

The DNA of the CDR3 is TGTGCCAGCAGCTTACGCAGACAGGGTGGGGCGAACACTGAAGCTTTCTTT. Amino acids: CASSLRRQGGANTEAFF. The chain couples TRBV14 to TRBJ1-1; 7 bases map to TRBD1. This CDR3 has 17 amino acids. CDR1 is SGHDN and CDR2 is FVKESK in the germline V gene. The ends lost 5 bases at V and 1 base at J; junction bases unmatched: 13.